This section outlines one T cell receptor beta chain sequence together with its context. Its antigen is still unknown. J gave up 5 bases and V 0 bases, and 9 bases lay outside the gene matches. CDR1 and CDR2 (germline): KGHSH, LQKENI. The CDR3 consists of 16 residues. The record originates from a study of cytomegalovirus exposure and HLA in healthy donors. Study in general: Both the 100 to 150 validation repertoires and the 550 to 750 first-cohort repertoires used the same platform, as reported by a later analysis.

The donors were in the approximately 130-subject validation cohort; that cohort was separate from the approximately 700-subject first cohort. Study results and caveats: First-cohort TCR clusters were later found to tend to co-occur in the 130 or so validation repertoires. Some public TCRs appeared in many individuals, while most sequences were rare.

Assay used: immunoSEQ multiplex PCR; TCRdb lists only in-frame clones, some missing. The table includes about 220,000 clones, about nine tenths detected once. Sequenced material: PBMCs. This clonotype was sampled from a woman younger than 30 in good health and CMV-seronegative. The chain recombines TRBV18 with TRBJ2-7; 8 nucleotides line up with TRBD2. CDR3 loop: CASSPPGLDFSHEQYF. The CDR3 nucleotides are TGTGCCAGCTCACCACCGGGACTAGATTTTAGCCACGAGCAGTACTTC.